This passage covers 15 T cell receptor beta chains from one sample sequenced in a study of OX40 agonist ivuxolimab in advanced cancers. Sequencing was performed with immunoSEQ multiplex PCR; in TCRdb, only in-frame clones are kept and a portion is missing. The sample lists tens of thousands of clones, roughly nine tenths occurring once. Sequencing was performed on CD4+ or CD8+ T cells sorted from blood, taken in a trial of the OX40 agonist ivuxolimab. The source of these receptors is an adult with an advanced solid tumor such as melanoma, head and neck, liver or kidney cancer.

This chain links TRBV27 with TRBJ2-7; 7 bases are a match to TRBD1. The CDR3 is 15 amino acids. Per germline, CDR1 MNHEY and CDR2 SMNVEV (reference sequence). With V trimmed by 6 bases and J by 3 bases, 11 bases remained unmatched. Here the CDR3 reads CASSLTGELLYEQYF. CDR3 bases: TGTGCCAGCAGCCTCACAGGGGAACTACTCTACGAGCAGTACTTC.

In regard to this clone: This same CDR3 is encoded by further DNA sequences in the sample. The chain joins TRBV7-9 to TRBJ2-1; 10 bases agree with TRBD2. With V trimmed by 1 base and J by 3 bases, 0 bases remained unmatched. The CDR3 is made up of 15 amino acids. Germline values: CDR1 SEHNR, CDR2 FQNEAQ (reference sequence). The CDR3: CASSLVAGGYNEQFF. The CDR3 region has the DNA TGTGCCAGCAGCTTAGTAGCGGGAGGCTACAATGAGCAGTTCTTC.

The chain carries TRBV28 and TRBJ2-7; D is uncertain. CDR1 MDHEN and CDR2 SYDVKM come from the germline V gene. This CDR3 comprises 15 residues. V was shortened by 4 bases and J by 6 bases, with 19 bases between the two germline ends. The CDR3 DNA reads TGTGCCAGCAGTTCCCTCCGACGTGCTGGTCCCGAGCAGTACTTC. This sequence encodes CASSSLRRAGPEQYF.

The chain is built from TRBV7-6 and TRBJ2-5; no reliable D call. The germline gives CDR1 SGHVS, CDR2 FNYEAQ. Trimming removed 0 bases at V and 4 bases at J, with 12 bases between. CDR3 length: 15 amino acids. The CDR3 DNA follows: TGTGCCAGCAGCTTAGCGTACGCGGACGGAGAGACCCAGTACTTC. Its translation is CASSLAYADGETQYF.

The rearrangement joins TRBV27 to TRBJ2-1; TRBD2 might be the D (5 bases). The CDR3 is made up of 16 amino acids. Deletions cut 6 bases from V and 0 bases from J, with 15 bases between. The germline V gene encodes CDR1 MNHEY and CDR2 SMNVEV (reference sequence). For the CDR3, the DNA is TGTGCCAGCAGCCCTTTAGCGCCGAGCTCCTACAATGAGCAGTTCTTC. It codes for CASSPLAPSSYNEQFF.

V and J are TRBV4-1 and TRBJ1-1; D ambiguous. With 0 bases removed from V and 1 base from J, the gap between germline ends came to 9 bases. Germline V CDR1 and CDR2: MGHRA, YSYEKL. The CDR3 spans 15 residues. CDR3: CASSQDVVENTEAFF. Here the CDR3 DNA reads TGCGCCAGCAGCCAAGACGTCGTCGAGAACACTGAAGCTTTCTTT.

This rearrangement joins TRBV6-5 to TRBJ1-5; possible D gene TRBD1, 6 bases. Germline-derived CDR1 and CDR2 are MNHEY and SVGAGI. This CDR3 has 15 residues. The ends were cut back, 4 bases at V and 0 bases at J, with 10 bases in the middle. This CDR3 is CASSSGTYSNQPQHF. Written as DNA, the CDR3 is TGTGCCAGCAGTTCCGGGACATATAGCAATCAGCCCCAGCATTTT.

J is TRBJ1-4 and V is TRBV4-1; tentatively, D is TRBD1 (5 bases). Trimming removed 4 bases from V and 8 bases from J, with 14 bases in between. This CDR3 spans 14 amino acids. Germline values: CDR1 MGHRA, CDR2 YSYEKL. For the CDR3, the DNA is TGCGCCAGCAGCCCTGGACCCAGGGACGAAAAACTGTTTTTT. It is translated as CASSPGPRDEKLFF.

This chain links TRBV28 with TRBJ2-3; TRBD2 matches at 14 bases. V shed 6 bases, J shed 0 bases, and the junction held 11 bases outside the gene matches. The germline V gene has CDR1 MDHEN and CDR2 SYDVKM. This CDR3 has 19 amino acids. The DNA for the CDR3 is TGTGCCAGCAGCCACCTGGGACTAGCGGGAGCCCCTAGCACAGATACGCAGTATTTT. This sequence encodes CASSHLGLAGAPSTDTQYF.

This chain links TRBV7-9 with TRBJ2-7; 7 positions agree with TRBD1. The CDR3 contains 12 residues. CDR1 and CDR2 from the germline V gene are SEHNR and FQNEAQ (reference sequence). J gave up 6 bases and V 6 bases, and 5 bases lay outside the gene matches. The CDR3 here is CASRKTGVEQYF. The CDR3 nucleotides read TGTGCCAGCAGAAAAACAGGGGTCGAGCAGTACTTC.

The chain couples TRBV21-1 to TRBJ1-1. TRBV21-1 represents a pseudogene. The CDR3 length is 11 residues. CDR3 protein: CARRGGTEAFF. CDR3 nucleotide sequence: TGTGCCAGGAGGGGAGGGACTGAAGCTTTCTTT.

This chain joins TRBV11-2 and TRBJ2-7, with TRBD1 matching over 7 bases. The trim removed 5 bases at V and 7 bases at J, leaving 11 bases unmatched. CDR3 length equals 14 residues. Germline V lookup: CDR1 SGHAT, CDR2 FQNNGV. CDR3 DNA sequence: TGTGCCAGCAGCCCTCCAGGGGGTCGGCGGGAGCAGTACTTC. Translation gives CASSPPGGRREQYF.

The chain employs TRBV9 and TRBJ2-3, with D unresolved. Trimming stripped 0 bases from V and 4 bases from J, with 0 bases between. Germline values: CDR1 SGDLS, CDR2 YYNGEE. CDR3 size: 11 residues. This chain's CDR3 is CASSVADTQYF. DNA for the CDR3: TGTGCCAGCAGCGTAGCAGATACGCAGTATTTT.

This chain joins TRBV13 and TRBJ2-1; 7 bases line up with TRBD2. V dropped 1 base and J dropped 2; count of bases not matched to a gene: 5. Germline-derived CDR1 and CDR2 are PRHDT and FYEKMQ (reference sequence). The CDR3 spans 16 residues. The CDR3 protein is CASSLDLAAPYNEQFF. CDR3 nucleotide sequence: TGTGCCAGCAGCTTAGATCTAGCGGCCCCCTACAATGAGCAGTTCTTC.

The CDR3 protein is CASSQPQLAGGSSTDTQYF. DNA of the CDR3: TGTGCCAGCAGCCAACCGCAACTAGCGGGAGGATCAAGCACAGATACGCAGTATTTT. V usage is TRBV4-2 and J usage is TRBJ2-3, with 12 bases lining up with TRBD2. The CDR3 has 19 amino acids. V shed 2 bases, J shed 0 bases, and the junction held 9 bases outside the gene matches. Germline V lookup: CDR1 LGHNA, CDR2 YNFKEQ.